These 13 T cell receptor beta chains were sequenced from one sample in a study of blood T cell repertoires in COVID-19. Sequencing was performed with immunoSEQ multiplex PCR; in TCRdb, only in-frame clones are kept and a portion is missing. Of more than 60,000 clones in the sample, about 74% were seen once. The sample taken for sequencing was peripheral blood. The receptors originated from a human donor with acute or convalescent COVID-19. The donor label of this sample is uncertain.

The CDR3 DNA sequence: TGTGCCAGCACCCCCCCCACAGATGGAAACACCATATATTTT. Translation: CASTPPTDGNTIYF. The J gene is TRBJ1-3, the V gene TRBV7-3; D is undetermined. The V end lost 7 bases, the J end lost 3 bases, and 13 bases lay between the germline ends. CDR3 length: 14 amino acids. Per germline, CDR1 SGHTA and CDR2 FQGTGA.

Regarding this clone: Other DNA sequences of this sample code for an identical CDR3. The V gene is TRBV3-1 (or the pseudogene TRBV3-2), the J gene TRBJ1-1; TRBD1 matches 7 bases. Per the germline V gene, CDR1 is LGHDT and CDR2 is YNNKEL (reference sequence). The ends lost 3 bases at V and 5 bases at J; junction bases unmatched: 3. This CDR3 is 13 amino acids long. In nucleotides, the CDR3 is TGTGCCAGCAGCCAGGACAGGTCGACTGAAGCTTTCTTT. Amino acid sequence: CASSQDRSTEAFF.

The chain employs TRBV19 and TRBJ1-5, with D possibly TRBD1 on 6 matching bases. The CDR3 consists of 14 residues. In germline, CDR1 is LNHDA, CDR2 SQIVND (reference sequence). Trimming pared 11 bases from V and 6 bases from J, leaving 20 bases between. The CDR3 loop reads CAYLRGGQGQPQHF. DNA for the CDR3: TGTGCCTACCTACGGGGGGGGCAGGGTCAGCCCCAGCATTTT.

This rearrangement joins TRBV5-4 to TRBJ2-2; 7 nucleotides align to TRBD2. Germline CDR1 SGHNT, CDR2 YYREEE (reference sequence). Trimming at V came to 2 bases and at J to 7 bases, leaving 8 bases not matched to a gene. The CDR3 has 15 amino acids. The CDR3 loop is CASSFPAGEGGELFF. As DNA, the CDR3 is TGTGCCAGCAGCTTTCCGGCGGGGGAGGGCGGGGAGCTGTTTTTT.

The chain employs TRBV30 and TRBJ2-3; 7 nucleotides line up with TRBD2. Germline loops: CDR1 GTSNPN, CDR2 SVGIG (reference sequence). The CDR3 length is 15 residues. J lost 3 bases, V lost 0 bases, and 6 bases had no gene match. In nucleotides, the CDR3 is TGTGCCTGGAGTGTGGGGGGAGGGTCAACAGATACGCAGTATTTT. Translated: CAWSVGGGSTDTQYF. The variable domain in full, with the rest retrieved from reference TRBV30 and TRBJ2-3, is SQTIHQWPATLVQPVGSPLSLECTVEGTSNPNLYWYRQAAGRGLQLLFYSVGIGQISSEVPQNLSASRPQDRQFILSSKKLLLSDSGFYLCAWSVGGGSTDTQYFGPGTRLTVL.

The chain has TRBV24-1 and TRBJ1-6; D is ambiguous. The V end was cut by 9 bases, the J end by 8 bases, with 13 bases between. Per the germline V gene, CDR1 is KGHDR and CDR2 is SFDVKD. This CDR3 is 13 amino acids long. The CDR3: CATSGVHYSPLHF. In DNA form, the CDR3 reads TGTGCCACCTCGGGAGTTCATTATTCACCCCTCCACTTT.

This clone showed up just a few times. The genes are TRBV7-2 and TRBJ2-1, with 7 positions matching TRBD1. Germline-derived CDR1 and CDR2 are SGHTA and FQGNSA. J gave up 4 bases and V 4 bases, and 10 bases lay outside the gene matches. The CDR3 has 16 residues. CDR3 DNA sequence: TGTGCCAGCAGCTCCTTAGGGGGCACCCGATACAATGAGCAGTTCTTC. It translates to CASSSLGGTRYNEQFF.

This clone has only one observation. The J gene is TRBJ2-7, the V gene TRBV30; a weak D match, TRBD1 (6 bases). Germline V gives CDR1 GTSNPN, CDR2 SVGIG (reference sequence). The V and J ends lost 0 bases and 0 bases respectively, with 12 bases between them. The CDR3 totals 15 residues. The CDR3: CAWSVLGTYSYEQYF. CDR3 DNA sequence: TGTGCCTGGAGTGTACTAGGGACATACTCCTACGAGCAGTACTTC.

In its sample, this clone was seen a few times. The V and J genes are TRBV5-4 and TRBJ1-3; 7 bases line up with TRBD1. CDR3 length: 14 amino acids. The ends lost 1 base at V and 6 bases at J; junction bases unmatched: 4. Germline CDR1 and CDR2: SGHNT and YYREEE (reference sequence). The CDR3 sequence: CASSLTGEVNTIYF. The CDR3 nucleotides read TGTGCCAGCAGCTTGACAGGGGAGGTAAACACCATATATTTT.

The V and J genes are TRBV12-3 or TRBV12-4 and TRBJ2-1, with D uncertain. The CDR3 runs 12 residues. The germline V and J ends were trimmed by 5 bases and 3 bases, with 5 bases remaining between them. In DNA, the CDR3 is TGTGCCAGCAGTCTCAGCTACAATGAGCAGTTCTTC. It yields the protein CASSLSYNEQFF.

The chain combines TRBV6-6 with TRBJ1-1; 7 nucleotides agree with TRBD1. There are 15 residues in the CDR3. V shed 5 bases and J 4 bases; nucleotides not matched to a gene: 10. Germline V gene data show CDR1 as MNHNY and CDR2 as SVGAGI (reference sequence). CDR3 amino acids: CASSQKTGRGTEAFF. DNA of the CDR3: TGTGCCAGCAGTCAAAAGACAGGGCGGGGCACTGAAGCTTTCTTT.

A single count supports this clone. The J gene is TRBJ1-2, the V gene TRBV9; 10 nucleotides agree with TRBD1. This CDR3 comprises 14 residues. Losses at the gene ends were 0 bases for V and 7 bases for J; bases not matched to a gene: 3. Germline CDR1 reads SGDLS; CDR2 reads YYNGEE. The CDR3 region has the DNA TGTGCCAGCAGCGTAGGGGGACAGGGGACTGGCTACACCTTC. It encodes CASSVGGQGTGYTF.

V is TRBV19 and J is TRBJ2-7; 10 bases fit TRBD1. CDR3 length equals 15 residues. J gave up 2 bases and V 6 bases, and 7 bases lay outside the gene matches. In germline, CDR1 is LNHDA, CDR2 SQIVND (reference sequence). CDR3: CASSTRTGGAYEQYF. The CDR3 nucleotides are TGTGCCAGTAGCACCCGGACAGGGGGAGCCTACGAGCAGTACTTC. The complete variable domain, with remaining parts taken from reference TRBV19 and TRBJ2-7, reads DGGITQSPKYLFRKEGQNVTLSCEQNLNHDAMYWYRQDPGQGLRLIYYSQIVNDFQKGDIAEGYSVSREKKESFPLTVTSAQKNPTAFYLCASSTRTGGAYEQYFGPGTRLTVT.